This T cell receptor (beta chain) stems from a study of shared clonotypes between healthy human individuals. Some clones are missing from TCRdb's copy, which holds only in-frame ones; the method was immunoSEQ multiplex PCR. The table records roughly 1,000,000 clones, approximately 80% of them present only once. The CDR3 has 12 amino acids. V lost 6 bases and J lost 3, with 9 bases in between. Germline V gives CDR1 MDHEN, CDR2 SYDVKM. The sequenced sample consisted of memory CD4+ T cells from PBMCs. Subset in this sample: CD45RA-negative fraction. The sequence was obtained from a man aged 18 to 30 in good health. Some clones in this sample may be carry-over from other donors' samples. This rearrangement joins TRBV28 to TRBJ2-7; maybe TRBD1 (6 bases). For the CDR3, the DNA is TGTGCCAGCAGGACACAGGGCTACGAGCAGTACTTC. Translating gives CASRTQGYEQYF.